This T cell receptor (beta chain) was recovered during a study of shared clonotypes between healthy human individuals. Study as a whole: Samples came from two female and a few male donors aged 18 to 49.

In regard to this clone: Its target is unknown.

TCRdb's copy holds only in-frame clones and misses some; the assay was immunoSEQ multiplex PCR. The table records over a million clones, more than 60% of them present only once. General study points: The sole specimen, blood, was sampled, and tissue repertoires likely differ.

CDR1 MNHEY and CDR2 SVGAGI come from the germline V gene. V lost 1 base and J 2 bases, leaving 15 bases between the germline ends. This CDR3 comprises 16 residues. Sequencing input: memory CD4+ T cells sorted from blood. Subset here: CD45RA-negative fraction. This receptor was identified in a man aged 18-30 years in good health. V gene TRBV6-5 combines with J gene TRBJ2-7; TRBD1 might be the D (6 bases). The CDR3 DNA reads TGTGCCAGCAGTTACTTACTACAGGGAAAGGCCTACGAGCAGTACTTC. As protein: CASSYLLQGKAYEQYF.